This T cell receptor beta chain was retrieved from a study of T-cell memory formation after mild COVID-19. Germline CDR1 is LGHNA and CDR2 is YNFKEQ. The CDR3 loop spans 16 amino acids. V trimming: 1 base; J trimming: 10 bases; junction bases outside the gene matches: 8. TCRdb called the 5' RACE reads again in MiXCR, with one record for every CDR3 protein. The table records 300,000 to 350,000 distinct CDR3 sequences, over 11% of them present only once. This clonotype was found a few times. This clonotype was obtained from a man aged 18 to 29 who had mild COVID-19 (a few samples of this study predate the infection). Cell type and time point are not known. Sequenced input: PBMCs or a T cell subset sorted from them (not recorded which). The chain carries TRBV4-2 and TRBJ1-6; 9 nucleotides align to TRBD1. The CDR3 region is CASSQGYGTGKSPLHF. CDR3 nucleotide sequence: TGTGCCAGCAGCCAAGGCTACGGGACAGGGAAATCACCCCTCCACTTT.